This TCR beta chain originates from a study of cytomegalovirus exposure and HLA in healthy donors. Findings of the study overall: For TCR beta chains, V- and J-gene trimming was later linked to a missense DCLRE1C variant.

Vbeta (60) and Jbeta (13) primers were used in the PCR. Clones were read by immunoSEQ multiplex PCR, and TCRdb kept only the in-frame ones, dropping some. The sample gives some 140,000 clones, roughly 77% of which show up once; approximately 2.8% is in the top ten. CDR1 and CDR2 (germline): MNHNY, SVGAGI (reference sequence). CDR3 length: 16 residues. The ends lost 6 bases at V and 1 base at J; junction bases unmatched: 9. About this clone itself: Its antigen is unidentified.

The V and J genes are TRBV6-6 and TRBJ1-3; 7 bases line up with TRBD1. This TCR was sampled from a female donor in good health and CMV-seronegative. Sequencing was carried out using PBMCs. The CDR3 DNA is TGTGCCAGCAGAGAGCTGGACAGGATATCTGGAAACACCATATATTTT. Translation: CASRELDRISGNTIYF.